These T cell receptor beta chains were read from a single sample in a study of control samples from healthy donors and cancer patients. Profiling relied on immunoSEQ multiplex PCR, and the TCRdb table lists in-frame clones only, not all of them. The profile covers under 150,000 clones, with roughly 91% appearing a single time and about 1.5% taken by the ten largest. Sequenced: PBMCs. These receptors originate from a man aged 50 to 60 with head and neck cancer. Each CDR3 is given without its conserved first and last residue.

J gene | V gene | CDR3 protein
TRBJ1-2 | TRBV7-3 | ASSLDRGYGYT
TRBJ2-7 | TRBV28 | ASRPGDLLFYEQY
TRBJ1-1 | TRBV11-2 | ASSLGQGSEAF
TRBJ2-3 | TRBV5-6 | ASSLAPGTSGVSDTQY
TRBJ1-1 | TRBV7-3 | ASSSTGNTEAF
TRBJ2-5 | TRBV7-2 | ASSFSGTGFNRY
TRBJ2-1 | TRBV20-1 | SASPSSAGNEQF
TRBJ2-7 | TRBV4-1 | ASSQMGAIGPDYYEQY
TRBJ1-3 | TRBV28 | ASSLYLGGNRGRENTIY
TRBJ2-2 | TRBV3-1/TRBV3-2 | ASSQRLGVGTGELF
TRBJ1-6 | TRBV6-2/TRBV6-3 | ASSYERGQYNSPLH
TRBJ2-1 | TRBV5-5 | ASRGGRLATANEQF
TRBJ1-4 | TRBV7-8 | ASSLGRAGEKLF
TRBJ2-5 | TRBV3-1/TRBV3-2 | ASSSVGGLETQY
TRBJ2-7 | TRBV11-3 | ASSPGGYEQY
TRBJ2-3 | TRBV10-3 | AISEASSPTDTQY
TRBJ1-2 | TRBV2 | ASIQDRGLLSGYT